This T cell receptor (beta chain) was profiled in a study of blood T cells in healthy people across ages. This clonotype was found many times. Its antigen remains unidentified. Broader study findings: Measured against age, TCR beta diversity per million T cells decreased in a roughly linear manner.

Using a J-beta primer mix together with a sample-barcoded 5' primer, a second PCR was run for about 6 to 11 cycles. TCRdb recomputed calls from the 5' RACE reads with MiXCR, one row per CDR3 protein. The sample records some 930,000 distinct CDR3 sequences, just under 30% being singletons. There are 19 residues in the CDR3. The V end lost 4 bases, the J end lost 0 bases, and 19 bases lay between the germline ends. Germline CDR1 reads MNHEY; CDR2 reads SVGAGI. Another study also made use of these data, one on T cells of mothers and their children.

The sequence was collected from a woman aged 40 to 50 in good health. The chain carries TRBV6-5 and TRBJ2-6, with D maybe TRBD1 (5 bases). Sequenced: blood. The CDR3 DNA is TGTGCCAGCAGTTCCCTCCAGGGAAGACCTATCTCTGGGGCCAACGTCCTGACTTTC. Its translation: CASSSLQGRPISGANVLTF.